The following is a T cell receptor (beta chain) sequence with its context. Participants came from some 26 US areas, aged roughly 18 to 100 years. Per the study methods: Reference gene primer amplification in the assay estimated nucleated cell counts. Sequencing was performed with immunoSEQ multiplex PCR; in TCRdb, only in-frame clones are kept and a portion is missing. Clone size and the V and J calls come from that table; the DNA yielded D and trimming. Of 200,000 to 250,000 clones listed, more than 70% were seen once; the top ten hold approximately 4.6%. This entry belongs to a study of blood T cell repertoires in COVID-19. At the level of the study: The study drew acute and convalescent COVID-19 samples from the United States, Italy and Spain. Nucleic acid was either cDNA or gDNA, and it came from T cells, B-cell-depleted T cells, or PBMCs.

Sequencing input: PBMCs or T cells enriched from blood (not recorded which). The clonotype originates from a man aged 25-45 years with acute COVID-19.

The CDR3 nucleotides are TGTGCCAGCAGTGAACTTAGGGGTGGGAATCAGCCCCAGCATTTT. This sequence encodes CASSELRGGNQPQHF. This chain links TRBV2 with TRBJ1-5, with a possible D match to TRBD1 (5 bases). The CDR3 runs to 15 residues. V shed 2 bases and J shed 4 bases, with 12 bases lying between them. Germline V gives CDR1 SNHLY, CDR2 FYNNEI.